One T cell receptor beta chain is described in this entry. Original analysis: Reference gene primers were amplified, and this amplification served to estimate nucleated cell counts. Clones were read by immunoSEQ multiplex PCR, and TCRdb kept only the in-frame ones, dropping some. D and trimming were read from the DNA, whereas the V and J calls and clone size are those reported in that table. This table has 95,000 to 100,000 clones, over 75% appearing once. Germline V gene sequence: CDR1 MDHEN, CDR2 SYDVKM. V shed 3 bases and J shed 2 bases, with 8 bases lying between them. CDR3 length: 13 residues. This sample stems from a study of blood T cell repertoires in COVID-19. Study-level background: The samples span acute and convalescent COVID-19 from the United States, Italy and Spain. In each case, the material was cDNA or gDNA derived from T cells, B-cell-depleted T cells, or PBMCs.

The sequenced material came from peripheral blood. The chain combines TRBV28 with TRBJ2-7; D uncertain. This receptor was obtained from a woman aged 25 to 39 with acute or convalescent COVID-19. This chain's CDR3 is CASSFEQPYEQYF. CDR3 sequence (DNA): TGTGCCAGCAGTTTTGAACAGCCCTACGAGCAGTACTTC.